This passage covers 29 T cell receptor beta chains from one sample sequenced in a study of blood T cell repertoires in COVID-19 (dated by TCRdb to 2020 to 2022). The library came from the immunoSEQ multiplex PCR assay. TCRdb mirrors the immuneACCESS table, restricted to in-frame sequences. Some clones are absent from its copies; in checked studies, under half trace to an unresolved V gene, and the reason for the others is unknown. The sample table shows under 200,000 clones, and around 86% are seen once. Around 0.6% of the sample rests with the top ten. The source material was peripheral blood. Source of these receptors: a man in his 60s with COVID-19, enrolled during active disease.

This rearrangement joins TRBV4-3 to TRBJ2-5; D unresolved. Germline V gene lookup returns CDR1 LGHNA and CDR2 YSLEER. V was shortened by 2 bases and J by 3 bases, with 13 bases between the two germline ends. This CDR3 is 15 amino acids long. This chain's CDR3 is CASSQNRLYKETQYF. CDR3 coding DNA: TGCGCCAGCAGCCAAAACCGACTGTACAAAGAGACCCAGTACTTC.

The chain is built from TRBV12-3 or TRBV12-4 and TRBJ2-3; 7 nucleotides align to TRBD1. This CDR3 region has 12 residues. V shed 6 bases, J shed 14 bases, and the junction held 11 bases outside the gene matches. The CDR3 bases are TGTGCCAGCAGGAGGCCGACAGGGAGTCTGTATTTT. Translated: CASRRPTGSLYF.

The rearrangement links TRBV3-1 (or the pseudogene TRBV3-2) to TRBJ2-5, with 10 bases lining up with TRBD2. The CDR3 runs 15 residues. Germline trimming cut 4 bases from V and 5 bases from J; bases unmatched to any gene: 7. Germline V lookup: CDR1 LGHDT, CDR2 YNNKEL (reference sequence). CDR3 nucleotides: TGTGCCAGCAGCCGAGCGGGGGGGCAGGAGGAGACCCAGTACTTC. Its protein is CASSRAGGQEETQYF.

The rearrangement uses TRBV6-5 and TRBJ2-1; 7 nucleotides line up with TRBD2. CDR3 length: 16 amino acids. CDR1 MNHEY and CDR2 SVGAGI come from the germline V gene. V lost 4 bases and J lost 1; bases outside the gene matches: 7. This CDR3 reads CASSWGGILSYNEQFF. CDR3 nucleotide sequence: TGTGCCAGCAGTTGGGGGGGAATATTGTCCTACAATGAGCAGTTCTTC.

This chain connects TRBV7-2 to TRBJ2-3; 11 nucleotides line up with TRBD2. The CDR3 is 16 residues long. The V gene's germline CDR1 is SGHTA and CDR2 FQGNSA. V shed 5 bases and J 4 bases; nucleotides not matched to a gene: 8. As DNA, the CDR3 is TGTGCCAGCAGCCCGCAAGCTAGCGGGAGGCCAGATACGCAGTATTTT. As protein: CASSPQASGRPDTQYF.

The J gene is TRBJ2-3, the V gene TRBV9, with 7 positions matching TRBD2. Germline CDR1 reads SGDLS; CDR2 reads YYNGEE. Germline trimming cut 4 bases from V and 2 bases from J; bases unmatched to any gene: 10. This CDR3 has 16 residues. The CDR3 DNA sequence: TGTGCCAGCAGCTACCAAGCGGGGACTTTCACAGATACGCAGTATTTT. Translating it yields CASSYQAGTFTDTQYF.

The CDR3 loop is CASSLGWRGGYTF. The CDR3 DNA reads TGTGCCAGCAGCTTAGGTTGGAGGGGTGGCTACACCTTC. The chain combines TRBV7-2 with TRBJ1-2, with D perhaps TRBD1 (5 bases). V gave up 1 base and J gave up 7 bases, with 10 bases separating them. The CDR3 has 13 residues. CDR1 and CDR2 (germline): SGHTA, FQGNSA.

A single count supports this clone. The V gene is TRBV7-2, the J gene TRBJ1-3; TRBD1 is a possible D gene (5 bases). The germline V and J ends were trimmed by 3 bases and 7 bases, with 10 bases remaining between them. From germline, CDR1 is SGHTA and CDR2 FQGNSA. There are 13 residues in the CDR3. The CDR3, as DNA: TGTGCCAGCAGCTTGACAGAAAGGAACACCATATATTTT. Amino acids: CASSLTERNTIYF.

Only one count was recorded for this clone. This chain uses TRBV6-1 with TRBJ1-2, with 7 bases matching TRBD1. The CDR3 covers 16 residues. Looked up from germline, CDR1 is MNHNS and CDR2 is SASEGT. The V gene end was trimmed by 0 bases and the J gene end by 2 bases; junction bases not matched to a gene: 6. For the CDR3, the DNA is TGTGCCAGCAGTGAAGCCACGGGACAGTCAAACTATGGCTACACCTTC. This gives the protein CASSEATGQSNYGYTF.

V and J are TRBV4-3 and TRBJ1-3; 8 bases align to TRBD1. Per germline, CDR1 LGHNA and CDR2 YSLEER. The CDR3 has 17 residues. Unmatched junction bases numbered 9, after V lost 4 bases and J lost 1 base. The CDR3 bases are TGCGCCAGCAGCCGGGAGCGGCAGGGGGCGTCTGGAAACACCATATATTTT. Amino acids: CASSRERQGASGNTIYF.

The CDR3 loop is CASSQSNYGYTF. As DNA, the CDR3 is TGTGCCAGCAGCCAGTCCAACTATGGCTACACCTTC. V and J are TRBV7-2 and TRBJ1-2; D unresolved. Trimming shortened V by 5 bases and J by 2 bases, and 6 bases separated the two germline ends. Germline CDR1 is SGHTA and CDR2 is FQGNSA. The CDR3 is made up of 12 amino acids. Supplemented by reference TRBV7-2 and TRBJ1-2, the full variable domain reads GAGVSQSPSNKVTEKGKDVELRCDPISGHTALYWYRQSLGQGLEFLIYFQGNSAPDKSGLPSDRFSAERTGGSVSTLTIQRTQQEDSAVYLCASSQSNYGYTFGSGTRLTVV.

This clone was observed a single time. This chain uses TRBV19 with TRBJ1-3; D gene uncertain. This CDR3 region has 14 residues. Germline V gene data show CDR1 as LNHDA and CDR2 as SQIVND (reference sequence). The germline V and J ends were trimmed by 4 bases and 4 bases, with 11 bases remaining between them. CDR3 residues: CASSNIGGGNTIYF. In nucleotides, the CDR3 is TGTGCCAGTAGTAATATCGGCGGGGGAAACACCATATATTTT.

The DNA of the CDR3 is TGTGCCATCCCAACCTCGGACAGGAGGTGGAACACCATATATTTT. It specifies CAIPTSDRRWNTIYF. This chain connects TRBV10-3 to TRBJ1-3, with 7 bases lining up with TRBD1. This CDR3 has 15 amino acids. Germline CDR1 ENHRY, CDR2 SYGVKD. V lost 8 bases and J lost 7; bases outside the gene matches: 14.

The gene calls are TRBV5-1 and TRBJ2-5; 10 nucleotides align to TRBD2. Germline-derived CDR1 and CDR2 are SGHRS and YFSETQ. This CDR3 comprises 14 residues. V trimming: 5 bases; J trimming: 2 bases; junction bases outside the gene matches: 3. Here the CDR3 DNA reads TGCGCCAGCAGAAGCGGGAGGGGTCAAGAGACCCAGTACTTC. Its protein product is CASRSGRGQETQYF.

The V and J genes are TRBV4-3 and TRBJ1-6; 7 bases align to TRBD1. Looked up from germline, CDR1 is LGHNA and CDR2 is YSLEER. The CDR3 has 15 amino acids. The V segment lost 0 bases and the J segment 10 bases; nucleotides outside the gene matches: 6. For the CDR3, the DNA is TGCGCCAGCAGCCAAGAAACAGGGGCATACTCACCCCTCCACTTT. This codes for CASSQETGAYSPLHF.

This clone was recorded only once. The rearrangement uses TRBV9 and TRBJ2-5; D gene ambiguous. Trimming took off 4 bases at V and 3 bases at J, with 10 bases between the two ends. The CDR3 loop spans 13 amino acids. Germline V gives CDR1 SGDLS, CDR2 YYNGEE. The CDR3 DNA is TGTGCCAGCAGCAGGAGAATTGAAGAGACCCAGTACTTC. Translation gives CASSRRIEETQYF.

The chain has TRBV6-5 and TRBJ1-1; TRBD1 aligns across 10 bases. Germline CDR1 reads MNHEY; CDR2 reads SVGAGI. Losses at the gene ends were 6 bases for V and 0 bases for J; bases not matched to a gene: 4. The CDR3 is made up of 15 amino acids. The CDR3 DNA reads as TGTGCCAGCAGGGGGACAGGGGCCCTGAACACTGAAGCTTTCTTT. Translation gives CASRGTGALNTEAFF.

The chain joins TRBV6-5 to TRBJ1-1; 7 nucleotides line up with TRBD1. Trimming cost V 6 bases and J 4 bases; bases outside gene matches: 8. The V gene's germline CDR1 is MNHEY and CDR2 SVGAGI. The length of the CDR3 is 14 residues. The CDR3 protein is CASSPQGSGTEAFF. In DNA, the CDR3 is TGTGCCAGCAGCCCACAGGGGTCGGGCACTGAAGCTTTCTTT.

The CDR3 nucleotides are TGTGCCATCAGTGATGGGCCAGGGGGTCAAGAGACCCAGTACTTC. It yields the protein CAISDGPGGQETQYF. This chain joins TRBV10-3 and TRBJ2-5; 7 bases line up with TRBD1. Germline lookup yields CDR1 ENHRY and CDR2 SYGVKD. The CDR3 runs 15 residues. Losses at the gene ends were 3 bases for V and 2 bases for J; bases not matched to a gene: 6.

The gene calls are TRBV5-1 and TRBJ2-2, with TRBD1 matching 9 bases. Germline V gives CDR1 SGHRS, CDR2 YFSETQ. V lost 2 bases and J lost 1; bases outside the gene matches: 3. The CDR3 totals 16 residues. CDR3 sequence: CASSFRGQGNTGELFF. The CDR3, as DNA: TGCGCCAGCAGCTTCAGGGGACAGGGGAACACCGGGGAGCTGTTTTTT.

This chain connects TRBV6-5 to TRBJ2-1; 10 bases fit TRBD2. CDR1 and CDR2 from the germline V gene are MNHEY and SVGAGI. The CDR3 covers 15 residues. V shed 6 bases, J shed 3 bases, and the junction held 5 bases outside the gene matches. In nucleotides, the CDR3 is TGTGCCAGCAGCCGGACTAGCGGCAACTACAATGAGCAGTTCTTC. As protein: CASSRTSGNYNEQFF.

This clone was recorded once. V usage is TRBV6-6 and J usage is TRBJ1-1; weak D call: TRBD1 (6 bases). Germline CDR1 and CDR2: MNHNY and SVGAGI (reference sequence). The length of the CDR3 is 14 residues. V was cut by 6 bases and J by 4 bases, with 15 bases left in between. As DNA, the CDR3 is TGTGCCAGCAGGACGAGCGGGGGCGGCACTGAAGCTTTCTTT. Amino acids: CASRTSGGGTEAFF.

The V gene is TRBV7-2, the J gene TRBJ2-7, with D unresolved. V gave up 5 bases and J gave up 3 bases, with 11 bases separating them. In germline, CDR1 is SGHTA, CDR2 FQGNSA. The CDR3 runs 13 residues. CDR3 amino acids: CASSLRSVYEQYF. DNA for the CDR3: TGTGCCAGCAGCCTTAGAAGTGTCTACGAGCAGTACTTC.

CDR3 bases: TGTGCCAGTAGTATGGTGACGTCGACGACGGCGGGGGATACGCAGTATTTT. It is translated as CASSMVTSTTAGDTQYF. This chain uses TRBV19 with TRBJ2-3; tentatively, D is TRBD2 (6 bases). V gave up 3 bases and J gave up 6 bases, with 22 bases separating them. The CDR3 is 17 residues long. Germline CDR1 is LNHDA and CDR2 is SQIVND (reference sequence).

This clone was recorded only once. The J gene is TRBJ2-4, the V gene TRBV4-3; 9 nucleotides agree with TRBD1. This CDR3 is 15 amino acids long. Germline lookup yields CDR1 LGHNA and CDR2 YSLEER. V gave up 2 bases and J gave up 5 bases; unmatched junction bases: 4. CDR3 residues: CASSQQDRGQNIQYF. As DNA, the CDR3 is TGCGCCAGCAGCCAACAGGACAGGGGTCAAAACATTCAGTACTTC.

This sequence joins TRBV7-8 and TRBJ1-6, with a possible D match to TRBD1 (6 bases). The V gene's germline CDR1 is SGHVS and CDR2 FQNEAQ. V was trimmed by 6 bases and J by 6 bases, leaving 21 bases between them. This CDR3 is 17 amino acids long. The CDR3 sequence is CASSLLAGAIPNSPLHF. In DNA, the CDR3 is TGTGCCAGCAGTCTCTTAGCAGGGGCTATTCCTAATTCACCCCTCCACTTT.

In this sample, this clone turned up a few times. The chain combines TRBV18 with TRBJ1-4, with D possibly being TRBD1 (6 bases). Trimming took off 3 bases at V and 8 bases at J, with 19 bases between the two ends. CDR1 and CDR2 from the germline V gene are KGHSH and LQKENI. The CDR3 runs 16 residues. The CDR3 coding sequence is TGTGCCAGCTCACCGATCGGCAGGGGTTCAACAGAAAAACTGTTTTTT. Amino acid sequence: CASSPIGRGSTEKLFF.

A few counts support this clone. The chain is built from TRBV30 and TRBJ2-7; tentative D call: TRBD1 (6 bases). This CDR3 is built from 14 residues. Germline CDR1 reads GTSNPN; CDR2 reads SVGIG (reference sequence). V gave up 5 bases and J gave up 0 bases, with 14 bases separating them. CDR3 in DNA: TGTGCCTGGGAGAGAGACAGGAGCTCCTACGAGCAGTACTTC. Its protein is CAWERDRSSYEQYF.

This clone turned up a few times. This chain connects TRBV5-1 to TRBJ1-6, with a possible D match to TRBD1 (5 bases). The germline CDR1 and CDR2 sequences are SGHRS and YFSETQ. The CDR3 runs 15 residues. Deletions cut 4 bases from V and 0 bases from J, with 8 bases between. The CDR3 DNA reads as TGCGCCAGCAGCCCAGACAGCTCCTATAATTCACCCCTCCACTTT. Translating gives CASSPDSSYNSPLHF.